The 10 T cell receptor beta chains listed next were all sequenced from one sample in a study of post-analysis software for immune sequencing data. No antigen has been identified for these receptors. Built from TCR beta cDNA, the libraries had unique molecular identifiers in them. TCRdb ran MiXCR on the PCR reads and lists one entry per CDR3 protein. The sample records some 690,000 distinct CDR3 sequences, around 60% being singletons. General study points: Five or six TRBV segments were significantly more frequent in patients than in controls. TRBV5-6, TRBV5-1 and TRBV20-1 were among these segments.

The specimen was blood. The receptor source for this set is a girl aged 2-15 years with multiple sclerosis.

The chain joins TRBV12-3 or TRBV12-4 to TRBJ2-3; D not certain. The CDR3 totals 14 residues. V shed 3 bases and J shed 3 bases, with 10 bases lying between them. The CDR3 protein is CASSLWGPTDTQYF. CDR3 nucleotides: TGTGCCAGCAGTTTGTGGGGTCCAACAGATACGCAGTATTTT.

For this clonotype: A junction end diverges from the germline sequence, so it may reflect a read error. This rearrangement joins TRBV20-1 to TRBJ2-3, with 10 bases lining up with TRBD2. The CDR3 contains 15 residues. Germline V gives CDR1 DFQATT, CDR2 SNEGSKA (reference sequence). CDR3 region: CSARASGSHTDTQYF. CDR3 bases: TGCAGTGCCAGAGCTAGCGGGAGCCACACAGATACGCAGTATTTT.

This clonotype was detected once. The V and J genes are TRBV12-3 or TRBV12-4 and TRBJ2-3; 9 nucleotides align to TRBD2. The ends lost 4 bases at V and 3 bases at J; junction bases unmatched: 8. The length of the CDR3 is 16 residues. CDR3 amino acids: CASSSGGRAVTDTQYF. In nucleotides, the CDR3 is TGTGCCAGCAGTTCGGGCGGGAGGGCCGTAACAGATACGCAGTATTTT.

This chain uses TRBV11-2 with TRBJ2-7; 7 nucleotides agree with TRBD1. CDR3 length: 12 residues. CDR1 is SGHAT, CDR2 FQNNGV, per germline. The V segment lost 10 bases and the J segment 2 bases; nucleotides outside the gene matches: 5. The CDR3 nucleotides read TGTGCCACTCGGGACAGTACCTACGAGCAGTACTTC. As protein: CATRDSTYEQYF.

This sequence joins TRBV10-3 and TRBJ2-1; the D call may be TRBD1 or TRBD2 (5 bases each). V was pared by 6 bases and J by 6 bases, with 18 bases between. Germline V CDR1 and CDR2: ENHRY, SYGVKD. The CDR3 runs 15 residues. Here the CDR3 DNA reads TGTGCCATCAGGTCGGGGCAGGGTTGGTTCAATGAGCAGTTCTTC. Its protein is CAIRSGQGWFNEQFF.

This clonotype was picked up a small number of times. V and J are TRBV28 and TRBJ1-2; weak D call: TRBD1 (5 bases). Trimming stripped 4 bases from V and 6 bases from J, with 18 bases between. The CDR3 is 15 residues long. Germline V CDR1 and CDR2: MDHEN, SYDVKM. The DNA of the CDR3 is TGTGCCAGCAGTTCCCCTTCGAGGGGTGGGGATGGCTACACCTTC. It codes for CASSSPSRGGDGYTF.

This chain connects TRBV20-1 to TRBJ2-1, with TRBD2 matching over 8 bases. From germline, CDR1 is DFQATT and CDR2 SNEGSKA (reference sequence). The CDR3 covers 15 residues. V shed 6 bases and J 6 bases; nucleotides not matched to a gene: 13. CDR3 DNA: TGCAGTGCAAGGACTAGCCGCCCAAAGACCAATGAGCAGTTCTTC. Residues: CSARTSRPKTNEQFF.

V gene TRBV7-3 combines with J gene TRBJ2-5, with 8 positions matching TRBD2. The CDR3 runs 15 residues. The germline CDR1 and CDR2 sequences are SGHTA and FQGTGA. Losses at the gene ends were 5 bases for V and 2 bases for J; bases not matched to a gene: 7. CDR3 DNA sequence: TGTGCCAGCAGCCCCCGCGGGACTAGACAAGAGACCCAGTACTTC. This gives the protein CASSPRGTRQETQYF.

The CDR3: CASRRGTVNYGYTF. The CDR3 bases are TGTGCCAGCAGACGCGGGACAGTGAACTATGGCTACACCTTC. V usage is TRBV6-2 or TRBV6-3 and J usage is TRBJ1-2; 7 bases are shared with TRBD1. This CDR3 has 14 residues. The germline V gene encodes CDR1 MNHEY and CDR2 SVGEGT. Trimming took 6 bases from V and 2 from J; bases not matched to a gene: 6.

The CDR3 reads CASSRGTPFFEQYF. For the CDR3, the DNA is TGTGCCAGTAGTAGAGGGACCCCCTTCTTCGAGCAGTACTTC. The chain couples TRBV19 to TRBJ2-7; D tentatively reads TRBD1 or TRBD2 (5 bases each). The CDR3 extends over 14 amino acids. Trimming shortened V by 4 bases and J by 6 bases, and 16 bases separated the two germline ends. The germline V gene has CDR1 LNHDA and CDR2 SQIVND (reference sequence).